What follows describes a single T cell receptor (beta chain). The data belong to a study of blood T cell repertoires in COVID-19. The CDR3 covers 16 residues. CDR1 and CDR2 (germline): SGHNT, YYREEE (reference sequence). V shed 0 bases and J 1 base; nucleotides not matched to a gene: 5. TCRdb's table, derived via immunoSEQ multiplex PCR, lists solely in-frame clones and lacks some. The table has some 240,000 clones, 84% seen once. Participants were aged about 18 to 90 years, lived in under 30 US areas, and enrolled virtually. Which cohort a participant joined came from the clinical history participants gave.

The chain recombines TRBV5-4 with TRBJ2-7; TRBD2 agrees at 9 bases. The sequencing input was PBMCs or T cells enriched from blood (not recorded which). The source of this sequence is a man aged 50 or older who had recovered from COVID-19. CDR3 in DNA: TGTGCCAGCAGCTTGGAAATCCTAGCGGGGTCCTACGAGCAGTACTTC. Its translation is CASSLEILAGSYEQYF.